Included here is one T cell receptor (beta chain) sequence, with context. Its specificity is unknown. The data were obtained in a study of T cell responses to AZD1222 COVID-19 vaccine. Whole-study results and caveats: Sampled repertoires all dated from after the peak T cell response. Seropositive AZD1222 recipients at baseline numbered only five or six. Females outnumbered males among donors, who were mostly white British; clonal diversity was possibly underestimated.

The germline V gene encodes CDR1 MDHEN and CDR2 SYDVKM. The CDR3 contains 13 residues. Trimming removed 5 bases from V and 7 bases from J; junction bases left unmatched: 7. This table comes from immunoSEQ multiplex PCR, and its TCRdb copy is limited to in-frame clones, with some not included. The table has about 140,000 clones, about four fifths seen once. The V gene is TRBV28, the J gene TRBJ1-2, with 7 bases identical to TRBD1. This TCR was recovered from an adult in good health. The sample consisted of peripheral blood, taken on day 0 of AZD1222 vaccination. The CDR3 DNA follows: TGTGCCAGCAGTCCCGGACAGGCGACTGGCTACACCTTC. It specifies CASSPGQATGYTF.